This TCR beta chain was observed in a study of identical twins. Study-wide findings and caveats: Where out-of-frame alpha sequences were twin-shared, they showed excess low generation probability.

TCRdb re-derived calls from the 5' RACE reads in MiXCR, one entry per CDR3 protein. In the table there are 350,000 or so distinct CDR3 sequences, approximately 8.7% of which are singletons. In its sample, this clonotype was seen many times. The target antigen is unknown. V lost 0 bases and J 7 bases, leaving 12 bases between the germline ends. This CDR3 has 15 amino acids. The germline gives CDR1 MGHRA, CDR2 YSYEKL. Material: naive T cells sorted from blood. The receptor's source is a woman between 45 and 60 years old in good health. The chain recombines TRBV4-1 with TRBJ2-2; D not resolved. In nucleotides, the CDR3 is TGCGCCAGCAGCCAAGATGAAGGGTTTGGCGGGGAGCTGTTTTTT. Residues: CASSQDEGFGGELFF.